This passage covers 11 T cell receptor beta chains from one sample sequenced in a study of CD8 T cells in ankylosing spondylitis. Whole-study findings and limits: What seemed typical of ankylosing spondylitis blood was a TCR beta motif built from eight highly homologous variants.

These receptors' targets are unknown. TCRdb re-called the 5' RACE reads through MiXCR, storing one row per CDR3 protein. The table has about 510,000 distinct CDR3 sequences, 5.3% seen once. What was sequenced was blood, either unsorted or a sorted T cell fraction (not recorded which). The receptors shown here come from a male donor with ankylosing spondylitis.

This clonotype was seen at least ten times. The J gene is TRBJ2-1, the V gene TRBV24-1; perhaps TRBD1 as D (6 bases). From germline, CDR1 is KGHDR and CDR2 SFDVKD. The CDR3 totals 14 residues. Trimming pared 5 bases from V and 5 bases from J, leaving 12 bases between. CDR3 nucleotides: TGTGCCACCAGTGCCTTGGACAGCCACAATGAGCAGTTCTTC. This encodes CATSALDSHNEQFF.

This clonotype has at least ten counts. The chain carries TRBV20-1 and TRBJ1-5, with D tentatively TRBD1 (6 bases). CDR3 length: 14 residues. Germline values: CDR1 DFQATT, CDR2 SNEGSKA (reference sequence). The V gene lost 1 base and the J gene lost 7 bases, with 14 bases spanning the gap. DNA of the CDR3: TGCAGTGCTAGAGCGGCGAGGGGGGCCCAGCCCCAGCATTTT. It encodes CSARAARGAQPQHF.

This clonotype was observed a handful of times. The V gene is TRBV20-1, the J gene TRBJ1-2; D gene uncertain. The V end lost 6 bases, the J end lost 4 bases, and 18 bases lay between the germline ends. The CDR3 has 14 residues. Germline values: CDR1 DFQATT, CDR2 SNEGSKA (reference sequence). CDR3 DNA sequence: TGCAGTGCCACAAAGGCGGAGCTGACCTATGGCTACACCTTC. This gives the protein CSATKAELTYGYTF.

This clonotype has ten or more counts. The rearrangement uses TRBV28 and TRBJ2-1; 7 bases agree with TRBD2. This CDR3 has 15 amino acids. V trimming: 2 bases; J trimming: 7 bases; junction bases outside the gene matches: 8. CDR1 is MDHEN and CDR2 is SYDVKM in the germline V gene. The CDR3 is CASSLGGGVRNEQFF. Here the CDR3 DNA reads TGTGCCAGCAGTTTAGGGGGGGGAGTAAGAAATGAGCAGTTCTTC.

This clonotype was observed many times. The chain combines TRBV29-1 with TRBJ2-5; unclear D gene. The CDR3 is 14 residues long. In germline, CDR1 is SQVTM, CDR2 ANQGSEA. The V gene lost 0 bases and the J gene lost 5 bases, with 13 bases spanning the gap. CDR3 DNA sequence: TGCAGCGTTGAAGATACTGGTGCTTTGGAGACCCAGTACTTC. Encoded protein: CSVEDTGALETQYF.

There are many counts of this clonotype. The chain is built from TRBV27 and TRBJ2-7, with 9 bases lining up with TRBD2. This CDR3 contains 16 residues. In germline, CDR1 is MNHEY, CDR2 SMNVEV (reference sequence). V dropped 1 base and J dropped 3; count of bases not matched to a gene: 7. CDR3 protein: CASSLFWSSGIYEQYF. CDR3 coding DNA: TGTGCCAGCAGTTTATTTTGGTCTAGCGGGATCTACGAGCAGTACTTC.

In this sample, this clonotype turned up many times. This chain links TRBV7-3 with TRBJ2-3; TRBD2 matches 8 bases. Germline V CDR1 and CDR2: SGHTA, FQGTGA. The CDR3 loop spans 16 amino acids. Trimming removed 5 bases from V and 5 bases from J; junction bases left unmatched: 12. CDR3: CASSPRTSPMRDTQYF. The DNA of the CDR3 is TGTGCCAGCAGCCCTCGGACTAGCCCAATGAGAGATACGCAGTATTTT.

In this sample, this clonotype turned up a few times. The CDR3 sequence: CSVHGQGAGANVLTF. The CDR3 DNA sequence: TGCAGCGTTCACGGACAGGGTGCTGGGGCCAACGTCCTGACTTTC. The J gene is TRBJ2-6, the V gene TRBV29-1; 8 bases are shared with TRBD1. The CDR3 has 15 residues. Germline values: CDR1 SQVTM, CDR2 ANQGSEA. J was trimmed by 2 bases and V by 5 bases; bases with no gene match: 5.

The chain links TRBV18 to TRBJ2-4, with a possible D match to TRBD2 (5 bases). Germline V gene sequence: CDR1 KGHSH, CDR2 LQKENI. With 2 bases removed from V and 0 bases from J, the gap between germline ends came to 14 bases. The CDR3 consists of 17 residues. CDR3 sequence reads: CASSPEGTSLAKNIQYF. CDR3 nucleotides: TGTGCCAGCTCACCAGAGGGTACCTCCCTAGCCAAAAACATTCAGTACTTC.

This clonotype was seen repeatedly, ten times or more. J is TRBJ2-3 and V is TRBV29-1; 7 bases agree with TRBD1. V gave up 3 bases and J gave up 1 base; unmatched junction bases: 1. Germline CDR1 reads SQVTM; CDR2 reads ANQGSEA. CDR3 length: 13 residues. DNA of the CDR3: TGCAGCGTTGATACAGGGGGCACAGATACGCAGTATTTT. Protein sequence: CSVDTGGTDTQYF.

The table lists this clonotype with many counts. The chain joins TRBV4-3 to TRBJ2-7; tentative D call: TRBD1 (6 bases). The ends were cut back, 1 base at V and 4 bases at J, with 11 bases in the middle. This CDR3 region has 14 residues. Germline CDR1 is LGHNA and CDR2 is YSLEER. CDR3 sequence reads: CASSQGTVYYEQYF. CDR3 nucleotide sequence: TGCGCCAGCAGCCAAGGGACAGTATATTACGAGCAGTACTTC.